These 32 T cell receptor beta chains were sequenced from one sample in a study of neurological immune-mediated disorders. TCRdb independently ran MiXCR on the 5' RACE reads; one entry per CDR3 protein. The sample contains about 70,000 distinct CDR3 sequences, approximately 5% of which appear only once. Source material: PBMCs. These receptors were collected from a woman between 65 and 79 years old with multiple sclerosis.

This clonotype was detected ten times or more. The V and J genes are TRBV20-1 and TRBJ2-2; no definite D call. The V end lost 6 bases, the J end lost 2 bases, and 13 bases lay between the germline ends. The CDR3 is 14 amino acids. In germline, CDR1 is DFQATT, CDR2 SNEGSKA (reference sequence). CDR3 nucleotide sequence: TGCAGTGCCCACGGCCCAATCAACACCGGGGAGCTGTTTTTT. Its translation is CSAHGPINTGELFF.

At least ten counts were recorded for this clonotype. The chain is built from TRBV7-2 and TRBJ1-1; D gene uncertain. Germline CDR1 and CDR2: SGHTA and FQGNSA. CDR3 length: 9 amino acids. V was shortened by 2 bases and J by 9 bases, with 1 base between the two germline ends. The CDR3 region has the DNA TGTGCCAGCAGCTTAAAAGCTTTCTTT. As protein: CASSLKAFF.

There are a few counts of this clonotype. The CDR3 nucleotides are TGCGCCAGCAGAGACGGGAGAGTCGGCACCGGGGAGCTGTTTTTT. This encodes CASRDGRVGTGELFF. V gene TRBV5-1 combines with J gene TRBJ2-2; the D gene is possibly TRBD2 (6 bases). Trimming took 5 bases from V and 4 from J, leaving 15 bases between them. The CDR3 runs 15 residues. The germline gives CDR1 SGHRS, CDR2 YFSETQ.

This clonotype was seen many times. CDR3 sequence reads: CSATLQGAQANEKLFF. The CDR3 region has the DNA TGCAGTGCGACGTTACAGGGGGCGCAGGCTAATGAAAAACTGTTTTTT. The chain carries TRBV20-1 and TRBJ1-4, with 9 nucleotides matching TRBD1. From germline, CDR1 is DFQATT and CDR2 SNEGSKA (reference sequence). The junction had 11 bases not matched to a gene; V was cut back by 6 bases and J by 3 bases. The CDR3 sequence is 16 residues long.

This clonotype was found many times. The chain carries TRBV4-1 and TRBJ2-1, with TRBD1 matching 9 bases. V lost 1 base to trimming and J lost 7 bases; unmatched junction nucleotides: 5. Germline values: CDR1 MGHRA, CDR2 YSYEKL. This CDR3 has 15 residues. The CDR3 sequence: CASSQAQGAGNEQFF. CDR3 in DNA: TGCGCCAGCAGCCAAGCACAGGGGGCTGGGAATGAGCAGTTCTTC.

The gene calls are TRBV12-3 or TRBV12-4 and TRBJ2-7; D is perhaps TRBD1 (6 bases). Trimming shortened V by 4 bases and J by 3 bases, and 16 bases separated the two germline ends. The CDR3 extends over 15 amino acids. CDR3 sequence (DNA): TGTGCCAGCAGTTCAGCACCCAGGGGTGGCTACGAGCAGTACTTC. Translated: CASSSAPRGGYEQYF.

The genes are TRBV15 and TRBJ2-7; the match to TRBD2 covers 9 bases. CDR1 LNHNV and CDR2 YYDKDF come from the germline V gene (reference sequence). This CDR3 is built from 16 residues. J was trimmed by 4 bases and V by 1 base; bases with no gene match: 8. This CDR3 reads CATSRVPGTSNYEQYF. The CDR3 DNA sequence: TGTGCCACCAGCAGAGTCCCCGGGACTAGCAATTACGAGCAGTACTTC.

This clonotype came up many times. V gene TRBV20-1 combines with J gene TRBJ2-3; D is unresolved. V was trimmed by 1 base and J by 0 bases, leaving 11 bases between them. Looked up from germline, CDR1 is DFQATT and CDR2 is SNEGSKA (reference sequence). The CDR3 has 15 amino acids. DNA for the CDR3: TGCAGTGCTAGAGGGGCCGGTATCAGCACAGATACGCAGTATTTT. Translating it yields CSARGAGISTDTQYF.

This clonotype was recorded at least ten times. CDR3 residues: CATSRGSTGTSGNEQFF. CDR3 bases: TGTGCCACCAGCAGAGGATCGACCGGGACTAGCGGGAATGAGCAGTTCTTC. The J gene is TRBJ2-1, the V gene TRBV15; 12 bases are shared with TRBD2. Germline lookup yields CDR1 LNHNV and CDR2 YYDKDF (reference sequence). The CDR3 contains 17 residues. With V trimmed by 1 base and J by 7 bases, 8 bases remained unmatched.

The sample holds many counts of this clonotype. This chain joins TRBV12-3 or TRBV12-4 and TRBJ1-1; weak D call: TRBD1 (5 bases). Trimming stripped 1 base from V and 4 bases from J, with 16 bases between. This CDR3 has 16 residues. CDR3 in amino acids: CASSLVWYRGGTEAFF. The CDR3 bases are TGTGCCAGCAGTTTAGTTTGGTATCGGGGCGGCACTGAAGCTTTCTTT.

In its sample, this clonotype was seen many times. V usage is TRBV7-8 and J usage is TRBJ2-2; D remains unclear. CDR3 length equals 15 residues. Trimming took 5 bases from V and 1 from J, leaving 11 bases between them. The germline gives CDR1 SGHVS, CDR2 FQNEAQ. The CDR3 reads CASSPEGGNTGELFF. In DNA, the CDR3 is TGTGCCAGCAGCCCCGAAGGTGGGAACACCGGGGAGCTGTTTTTT. The full variable domain, in which reference TRBV7-8 and TRBJ2-2 provide the parts outside the CDR3, is GAGVSQSPRYKVAKRGQDVALRCDPISGHVSLFWYQQALGQGPEFLTYFQNEAQLDKSGLPSDRFFAERPEGSVSTLKIQRTQQEDSAVYLCASSPEGGNTGELFFGEGSRLTVL.

This clonotype turned up a few times. The chain has TRBV4-3 and TRBJ1-2, with 7 bases lining up with TRBD1. The junction had 1 base not matched to a gene; V was cut back by 0 bases and J by 6 bases. The CDR3 contains 13 residues. Germline V gives CDR1 LGHNA, CDR2 YSLEER. In nucleotides, the CDR3 is TGCGCCAGCAGCCAAGATCAGGGGGATGGCTACACCTTC. Protein product: CASSQDQGDGYTF.

Only a few counts were recorded for this clonotype. The chain couples TRBV5-1 to TRBJ2-7; the D call may be TRBD1 or TRBD2 (5 bases each). Trimming took 0 bases from V and 3 from J, leaving 13 bases between them. This CDR3 has 15 amino acids. CDR1 and CDR2 (germline): SGHRS, YFSETQ. DNA for the CDR3: TGCGCCAGCAGCTTGGGTGGTCAGAGGGGCTACGAGCAGTACTTC. Its translation is CASSLGGQRGYEQYF.

This clonotype has at least ten counts. The J gene is TRBJ2-1, the V gene TRBV10-3; 7 nucleotides align to TRBD2. The CDR3 is made up of 17 amino acids. Trimming cost V 2 bases and J 3 bases; bases outside gene matches: 10. Per germline, CDR1 ENHRY and CDR2 SYGVKD. DNA of the CDR3: TGTGCCATCAGTGAGGGCCTAGGAGCGGGACGCTACAATGAGCAGTTCTTC. It yields the protein CAISEGLGAGRYNEQFF.

This clonotype was seen repeatedly, ten times or more. The chain recombines TRBV18 with TRBJ2-3; D tentatively reads TRBD1 or TRBD2 (5 bases each). This CDR3 region has 15 residues. Per the germline V gene, CDR1 is KGHSH and CDR2 is LQKENI. V lost 2 bases to trimming and J lost 5 bases, with 14 bases between them. CDR3 in amino acids: CASSPRDGPGDTQYF. The CDR3, as DNA: TGTGCCAGCTCACCAAGGGACGGCCCGGGAGATACGCAGTATTTT.

This chain uses TRBV11-1 with TRBJ2-1, with a weak D call TRBD2 (6 bases). V was shortened by 6 bases and J by 8 bases, with 23 bases between the two germline ends. The CDR3 consists of 16 residues. From germline, CDR1 is SGHAT and CDR2 FQDESV (reference sequence). CDR3 coding DNA: TGTGCCAGCAGTTCACTAACCCCCGGGAGTGGGGATGAGCAGTTCTTC. Residues: CASSSLTPGSGDEQFF.

This clonotype has a count of ten or more. The rearrangement joins TRBV4-1 to TRBJ1-2; unclear D gene. CDR1 and CDR2 from the germline V gene are MGHRA and YSYEKL. V was cut by 0 bases and J by 10 bases, with 12 bases left in between. The CDR3 has 13 amino acids. The CDR3 DNA is TGCGCCAGCAGCCAAGATTGGCAGTCGTACTACACCTTC. This sequence encodes CASSQDWQSYYTF.

This clonotype showed up just a few times. A junction end diverges from the germline sequence, so it may reflect a read error. The V call is TRBV3-1, the J call TRBJ1-5; D remains unclear. The CDR3 extends over 17 amino acids. Germline assignment: CDR1 LGHDT and CDR2 YNNKEL (reference sequence). The CDR3 sequence is CASSSTGGIVGNQHQHF. CDR3 nucleotide sequence: TGTGCCAGCAGTTCCACGGGCGGTATCGTGGGCAATCAGCACCAGCATTTT.

This clonotype was detected a few times. This sequence joins TRBV5-1 and TRBJ1-1, with 8 bases fitting TRBD1. The CDR3 has 14 residues. Germline V gives CDR1 SGHRS, CDR2 YFSETQ. V gave up 4 bases and J gave up 3 bases; unmatched junction bases: 5. This CDR3 reads CASSIRQGYTEAFF. For the CDR3, the DNA is TGCGCCAGCAGCATAAGACAGGGGTACACTGAAGCTTTCTTT.

Many counts were recorded for this clonotype. The CDR3 nucleotides read TGCAGCGCCGGGGAAGGCGAGCAGTACTTC. Encoded protein: CSAGEGEQYF. This sequence joins TRBV29-1 and TRBJ2-7; perhaps TRBD2 as D (5 bases). CDR3 size: 10 residues. The germline V gene has CDR1 SQVTM and CDR2 ANQGSEA. V was trimmed by 7 bases and J by 6 bases, leaving 10 bases between them.

There are many counts of this clonotype. The chain uses TRBV10-2 and TRBJ1-1; D possibly corresponds to TRBD1 (6 bases). This CDR3 has 13 residues. Deletions cut 6 bases from V and 1 base from J, with 9 bases between. Germline loops: CDR1 WSHSY, CDR2 SAAADI. In DNA form, the CDR3 reads TGCGCCAGCAGATTACAGGGGAACACTGAAGCTTTCTTT. Amino acid sequence: CASRLQGNTEAFF.

In this sample, this clonotype turned up many times. The V gene is TRBV20-1, the J gene TRBJ2-7, with a tentative D call TRBD1 (5 bases). Per the germline V gene, CDR1 is DFQATT and CDR2 is SNEGSKA (reference sequence). This CDR3 spans 14 amino acids. With 4 bases removed from V and 7 bases from J, the gap between germline ends came to 20 bases. CDR3 nucleotides: TGCAGTGCTACTCAGGGCCTACAGGCGAGAGAGCAGTACTTC. Encoded protein: CSATQGLQAREQYF.

This clonotype was counted ten times or more. The rearrangement uses TRBV6-5 and TRBJ1-2, with D perhaps matching TRBD1 (5 bases). The CDR3 has 13 residues. Trimming removed 5 bases at V and 4 bases at J, with 11 bases between. CDR1 is MNHEY and CDR2 is SVGAGI in the germline V gene. The CDR3 sequence is CASSGPGTYGYTF. CDR3 nucleotide sequence: TGTGCCAGCAGTGGTCCGGGGACCTATGGCTACACCTTC.

The J gene is TRBJ1-2, the V gene TRBV11-2, with 9 positions matching TRBD1. The V gene's germline CDR1 is SGHAT and CDR2 FQNNGV. After removal of 5 bases from V and 3 bases from J, the junction contained 1 base not matched to a gene. The CDR3 consists of 13 residues. In nucleotides, the CDR3 is TGTGCCAGCAGCCGGGACAGGGACTATGGCTACACCTTC. Residues: CASSRDRDYGYTF.

This clonotype has a handful of counts. The chain recombines TRBV20-1 with TRBJ1-2, with no clear D. The length of the CDR3 is 12 residues. Germline loops: CDR1 DFQATT, CDR2 SNEGSKA (reference sequence). Trimming removed 6 bases at V and 8 bases at J, with 16 bases between. The CDR3 bases are TGCAGTGCCGGTCGTGGGGATGGCGGCTACACCTTC. Protein product: CSAGRGDGGYTF.

This clonotype was counted at least ten times. J is TRBJ1-2 and V is TRBV7-2; 7 bases align to TRBD1. This CDR3 is built from 15 residues. Germline loops: CDR1 SGHTA, CDR2 FQGNSA. V shed 1 base, J shed 3 bases, and the junction held 5 bases outside the gene matches. The CDR3 sequence is CASSLEIRGDYGYTF. The CDR3 coding sequence is TGTGCCAGCAGCTTAGAAATCAGGGGGGACTATGGCTACACCTTC.

This clonotype was seen repeatedly, ten times or more. J is TRBJ2-1 and V is TRBV7-2; TRBD1 matches at 10 bases. This CDR3 contains 15 residues. Per germline, CDR1 SGHTA and CDR2 FQGNSA. With V trimmed by 5 bases and J by 9 bases, 10 bases remained unmatched. CDR3 amino acids: CASSPRQGAMGEQFF. The CDR3 nucleotides read TGTGCCAGCAGCCCGCGACAGGGGGCCATGGGTGAGCAGTTCTTC. Based on the CDR3 plus reference TRBV7-2 and TRBJ2-1, the full variable domain is GAGVSQSPSNKVTEKGKDVELRCDPISGHTALYWYRQSLGQGLEFLIYFQGNSAPDKSGLPSDRFSAERTGGSVSTLTIQRTQQEDSAVYLCASSPRQGAMGEQFFGPGTRLTVL.

The sample holds a few counts of this clonotype. The V gene is TRBV12-3 or TRBV12-4, the J gene TRBJ2-3, with a weak D call TRBD1 (6 bases). Trimming pared 5 bases from V and 4 bases from J, leaving 16 bases between. The CDR3 is 15 amino acids. This chain's CDR3 is CASSEQGAVPDTQYF. The DNA of the CDR3 is TGTGCCAGCAGTGAACAGGGAGCGGTCCCAGATACGCAGTATTTT.

This clonotype was counted ten times or more. CDR3 nucleotides: TGTGCCAGCAGTTTAACGAACAGGGGGACAGCTTTCTTT. It encodes CASSLTNRGTAFF. The rearrangement uses TRBV12-3 or TRBV12-4 and TRBJ1-1; 8 nucleotides match TRBD1. J gave up 10 bases and V 2 bases, and 6 bases lay outside the gene matches. CDR3 length: 13 residues.

The chain's CDR3 is CASSEAASGTYNEQFF. CDR3 nucleotide sequence: TGTGCCAGCAGTGAAGCGGCTAGCGGCACCTACAATGAGCAGTTCTTC. V gene TRBV2 combines with J gene TRBJ2-1, with 7 positions matching TRBD2. The CDR3 runs 16 residues. CDR1 and CDR2 (germline): SNHLY, FYNNEI. The V gene end was trimmed by 0 bases and the J gene end by 2 bases; junction bases not matched to a gene: 4.

In its sample, this clonotype was seen many times. V is TRBV12-3 or TRBV12-4 and J is TRBJ2-4, with D possibly matching TRBD1 (6 bases). This CDR3 comprises 14 residues. Trimming left V 7 bases short and J 2 bases short, with 12 bases between. CDR3 bases: TGTGCCAGCACCCAACAGGGTACCAAAAACATTCAGTACTTC. Residues: CASTQQGTKNIQYF.

This clonotype was detected a few times. The rearrangement links TRBV12-3 or TRBV12-4 to TRBJ2-1; a possible D gene is TRBD1 (5 bases). Trimming removed 5 bases at V and 1 base at J, with 18 bases between. CDR3 length: 17 amino acids. The CDR3 nucleotides are TGTGCCAGCAGTCGCTTTGCAGGGTCGACATCCTACAATGAGCAGTTCTTC. It is translated as CASSRFAGSTSYNEQFF.